The 21 T cell receptor beta chains presented below share a single source sample, sequenced in a study of CD8 T cells in ankylosing spondylitis. TCRdb itself ran the 5' RACE reads through MiXCR, one entry per CDR3 protein. Of over 130,000 distinct CDR3 sequences listed, around 43% were seen once; the top ten hold roughly 15%. The specimen sequenced was synovial fluid, either unsorted or a sorted T cell fraction (not recorded which). The origin of the receptors is a male donor with ankylosing spondylitis.

Ten or more counts support this clonotype. The chain employs TRBV4-1 and TRBJ1-1; D is ambiguous. In germline, CDR1 is MGHRA, CDR2 YSYEKL. V was clipped by 0 bases and J by 6 bases, with 8 bases between them. This CDR3 region has 13 residues. CDR3 protein: CASSQDRYAEAFF. CDR3 DNA: TGCGCCAGCAGCCAAGATCGGTATGCTGAAGCTTTCTTT.

The chain employs TRBV7-2 and TRBJ1-6; D possibly corresponds to TRBD1 (5 bases). CDR3 size: 16 residues. Germline V CDR1 and CDR2: SGHTA, FQGNSA. V was shortened by 5 bases and J by 9 bases, with 20 bases between the two germline ends. The CDR3 sequence: CASSPGPWRRCSPLHF. CDR3 sequence (DNA): TGTGCCAGCAGCCCAGGGCCCTGGAGGAGGTGTTCACCCCTCCACTTT.

The rearrangement uses TRBV27 and TRBJ2-4; the D is unclear. Germline V gives CDR1 MNHEY, CDR2 SMNVEV (reference sequence). V lost 6 bases and J 0 bases, leaving 21 bases between the germline ends. This CDR3 has 18 amino acids. The CDR3 nucleotides are TGTGCCAGCAGCCCCCTACCCCCACTGCGGCTAGCCAAAAACATTCAGTACTTC. Amino acid sequence: CASSPLPPLRLAKNIQYF.

This clonotype came up many times. This rearrangement joins TRBV6-5 to TRBJ1-3; D is undetermined. Germline CDR1 and CDR2: MNHEY and SVGAGI. This CDR3 comprises 14 residues. V lost 2 bases, J lost 7 bases, and 12 bases lay in between. The CDR3 spells CASSYAGGVNTIYF. DNA for the CDR3: TGTGCCAGCAGTTACGCCGGTGGGGTGAACACCATATATTTT.

V gene TRBV20-1 combines with J gene TRBJ2-7; 8 bases are a match to TRBD1. V shed 2 bases and J 5 bases; nucleotides not matched to a gene: 8. Looked up from germline, CDR1 is DFQATT and CDR2 is SNEGSKA (reference sequence). CDR3 size: 14 residues. CDR3 amino acids: CSARWAGGRNEQYF. The DNA of the CDR3 is TGCAGTGCTAGATGGGCAGGGGGCCGAAACGAGCAGTACTTC.

This clonotype was seen more than once but under ten times. The chain recombines TRBV6-1 with TRBJ1-2; 10 nucleotides match TRBD1. The CDR3 covers 16 residues. Unmatched junction bases numbered 8, after V lost 4 bases and J lost 3 bases. The germline CDR1 and CDR2 sequences are MNHNS and SASEGT. The CDR3 nucleotides are TGTGCCAGCAGTGCGCGGGGGACAGGGGTTGACTATGGCTACACCTTC. As protein: CASSARGTGVDYGYTF.

This clonotype was counted only a few times. This rearrangement joins TRBV18 to TRBJ1-5; 11 bases are a match to TRBD1. The CDR3 has 15 residues. Unmatched junction bases numbered 1, after V lost 0 bases and J lost 6 bases. Germline lookup yields CDR1 KGHSH and CDR2 LQKENI. The CDR3 region is CASSPPGQGGQPQHF. The CDR3 DNA reads as TGTGCCAGCTCACCACCGGGACAGGGGGGTCAGCCCCAGCATTTT.

A few counts support this clonotype. In DNA form, the CDR3 reads TGTGCCAGCAGTTTTAGCGGTGGGACCCGGGCGGACACTGAAGCTTTCTTT. It is translated as CASSFSGGTRADTEAFF. The genes are TRBV28 and TRBJ1-1; the D gene is possibly TRBD1 (5 bases). Deletions cut 3 bases from V and 3 bases from J, with 20 bases between. Per the germline V gene, CDR1 is MDHEN and CDR2 is SYDVKM. The CDR3 totals 17 residues.

The V call is TRBV6-1, the J call TRBJ2-2, with D maybe TRBD1 (6 bases). V gave up 6 bases and J gave up 3 bases, with 11 bases separating them. CDR3 length equals 14 residues. The germline gives CDR1 MNHNS, CDR2 SASEGT. DNA for the CDR3: TGTGCCAGCAGGGCAGGGGATGACACCGGGGAGCTGTTTTTT. Amino acids: CASRAGDDTGELFF.

The chain recombines TRBV6-1 with TRBJ1-2; D remains ambiguous. Germline loops: CDR1 MNHNS, CDR2 SASEGT. V lost 5 bases to trimming and J lost 8 bases, with 15 bases between them. The CDR3 totals 13 residues. The CDR3 is CASSRIPPTGYTF. Written as DNA, the CDR3 is TGTGCCAGCAGTAGGATACCTCCCACCGGCTACACCTTC.

The chain has TRBV5-6 and TRBJ2-7, with TRBD1 identical over 7 bases. Trimming removed 4 bases from V and 3 bases from J; junction bases left unmatched: 10. The CDR3 is 15 amino acids. In germline, CDR1 is SGHDT, CDR2 YYEEEE. CDR3 region: CASSPQWDRLYEQYF. Written as DNA, the CDR3 is TGTGCCAGCAGCCCGCAGTGGGACAGACTCTACGAGCAGTACTTC.

There are a few counts of this clonotype. The chain is built from TRBV18 and TRBJ1-2; no definite D call. Germline CDR1 KGHSH, CDR2 LQKENI. The germline V and J ends were trimmed by 3 bases and 6 bases, with 17 bases remaining between them. CDR3 length equals 15 residues. In nucleotides, the CDR3 is TGTGCCAGCTCACCCTTACGTAGGGCCTCCCATGGCTACACCTTC. It is translated as CASSPLRRASHGYTF.

This clonotype was detected only a few times. V is TRBV4-2 and J is TRBJ2-1; D may match TRBD1 or TRBD2 (5 bases each). The V gene's germline CDR1 is LGHNA and CDR2 YNFKEQ. Trimming took 4 bases from V and 4 from J, leaving 17 bases between them. The CDR3 is 16 amino acids. CDR3 loop: CASSPVSQGPYNEQFF. CDR3 bases: TGTGCCAGCAGCCCAGTAAGTCAGGGACCTTACAATGAGCAGTTCTTC.

Only a few counts were recorded for this clonotype. J is TRBJ2-5 and V is TRBV12-3 or TRBV12-4; 10 nucleotides agree with TRBD2. This CDR3 has 15 residues. The junction had 3 bases not matched to a gene; V was cut back by 3 bases and J by 2 bases. CDR3 nucleotides: TGTGCCAGCAGTTTTACTAGCGGGGCTCAAGAGACCCAGTACTTC. Translation gives CASSFTSGAQETQYF.

This clonotype was picked up a small number of times. CDR3 in DNA: TGTGCCAGCAGTTCCTTGACGCCGACAGGGGACATACGGGAAAAACTGTTTTTT. It yields the protein CASSSLTPTGDIREKLFF. This chain joins TRBV12-3 or TRBV12-4 and TRBJ1-4, with 8 bases that match TRBD1. J gave up 8 bases and V 4 bases, and 18 bases lay outside the gene matches. CDR3 length equals 18 residues.

This rearrangement joins TRBV7-9 to TRBJ1-4; 9 bases match TRBD1. The CDR3 consists of 13 residues. Per germline, CDR1 SEHNR and CDR2 FQNEAQ (reference sequence). V shed 6 bases, J shed 8 bases, and the junction held 4 bases outside the gene matches. CDR3 sequence: CASSWDREEKLFF. Here the CDR3 DNA reads TGTGCCAGCAGTTGGGACAGGGAAGAAAAACTGTTTTTT.

This clonotype was counted at least ten times. The chain joins TRBV15 to TRBJ1-5; no reliable D call. Trimming took 0 bases from V and 6 from J, leaving 6 bases between them. Germline V gives CDR1 LNHNV, CDR2 YYDKDF (reference sequence). The CDR3 totals 13 residues. CDR3 loop: CATSRENAQPQHF. CDR3 DNA: TGTGCCACCAGCAGAGAAAATGCTCAGCCCCAGCATTTT.

The chain joins TRBV3-1 to TRBJ2-1; 10 bases map to TRBD2. The J segment lost 4 bases and the V segment lost 1 base, leaving 7 bases of the junction unmatched. Germline CDR1 is LGHDT and CDR2 is YNNKEL (reference sequence). The CDR3 is 17 amino acids. This chain's CDR3 is CASSQVIGLAEYNEQFF. The CDR3 coding sequence is TGTGCCAGCAGCCAAGTCATAGGACTAGCGGAGTACAATGAGCAGTTCTTC.

V usage is TRBV27 and J usage is TRBJ2-1; 11 bases are shared with TRBD2. This CDR3 contains 15 residues. J was trimmed by 7 bases and V by 2 bases; bases with no gene match: 4. Looked up from germline, CDR1 is MNHEY and CDR2 is SMNVEV (reference sequence). CDR3 region: CASSLLLAGANEQFF. In DNA, the CDR3 is TGTGCCAGCAGTTTACTACTAGCGGGAGCAAATGAGCAGTTCTTC.

The chain recombines TRBV5-1 with TRBJ1-1; 7 bases agree with TRBD1. The ends lost 1 base at V and 1 base at J; junction bases unmatched: 4. Looked up from germline, CDR1 is SGHRS and CDR2 is YFSETQ. The CDR3 covers 15 residues. CDR3 nucleotide sequence: TGCGCCAGCAGCTTGTGGCAGGGGGGGAACACTGAAGCTTTCTTT. It encodes CASSLWQGGNTEAFF.

J is TRBJ2-5 and V is TRBV4-1, with D perhaps assigned TRBD1 or TRBD2 (6 bases each). CDR1 and CDR2 from the germline V gene are MGHRA and YSYEKL. The CDR3 extends over 16 amino acids. Trimming took off 2 bases at V and 5 bases at J, with 18 bases between the two ends. The CDR3 DNA sequence: TGCGCCAGCAGCCAAATCTTAGAGGGGGGCAGGGAGACCCAGTACTTC. It codes for CASSQILEGGRETQYF.